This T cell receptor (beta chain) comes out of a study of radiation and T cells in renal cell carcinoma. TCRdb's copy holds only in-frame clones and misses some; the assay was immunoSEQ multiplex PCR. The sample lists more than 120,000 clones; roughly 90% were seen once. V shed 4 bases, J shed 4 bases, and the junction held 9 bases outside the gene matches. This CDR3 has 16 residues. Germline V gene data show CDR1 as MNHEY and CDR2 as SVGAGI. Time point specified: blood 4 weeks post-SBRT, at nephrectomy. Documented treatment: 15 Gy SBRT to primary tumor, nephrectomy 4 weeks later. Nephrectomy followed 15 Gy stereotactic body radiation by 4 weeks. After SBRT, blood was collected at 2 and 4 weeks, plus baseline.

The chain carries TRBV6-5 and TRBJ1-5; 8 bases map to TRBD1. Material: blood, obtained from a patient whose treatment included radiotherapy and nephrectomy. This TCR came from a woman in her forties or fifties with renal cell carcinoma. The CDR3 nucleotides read TGTGCCAGCAGTTCCTTCGCTAGACAGGGGAATCAGCCCCAGCATTTT. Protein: CASSSFARQGNQPQHF.